This is a list of T cell receptor beta chains from one sample in a study of memory CD4+ T cells and cytomegalovirus serostatus. The protocol was immunoSEQ multiplex PCR, while the TCRdb copy is restricted to in-frame clones and leaves out a portion. The top ten clones hold 0.4% of a sample with over 45,000 clones, around 80% of them seen once. Sequencing input: memory CD4+ T cells from blood. The source of these receptors is an adult in good health and CMV-seronegative. The CDR3 runs from the conserved cysteine through the conserved F or W. The D gene is left open where the match is weak. Not every row has a clone size; where given, it reads once, few, many or a size class.

abundance,j_gene,d_gene,v_gene,CDR3nt,CDR3aa
few,TRBJ2-1,NA,TRBV19,TGTGCCAGTAGTCCGGGATTTAACAATGAGCAGTTCTTC,CASSPGFNNEQFF
once,TRBJ2-7,NA,TRBV27,TGTGCCAGCAGTTTAGTACAGCAATCCTACGAGCAGTACTTC,CASSLVQQSYEQYF
once,TRBJ2-3,TRBD1,TRBV10-2,TGCGCCAGCAGGGGACAGGGACTACCTAACACAGATACGCAGTATTTT,CASRGQGLPNTDTQYF
NA,TRBJ1-4,TRBD1,TRBV5-1,TGCGCCAGCAGCGCGCGGACAGGAACTAATGAAAAACTGTTTTTT,CASSARTGTNEKLFF
NA,TRBJ1-1,TRBD1,TRBV11-1,TGTGCCAGCAGCCCCGCAAGGGGGCAGGGCGTGGGAGAGCCATTGGCTTTCTTT,CASSPARGQGVGEPLAFF
NA,TRBJ2-2,TRBD2,TRBV7-2,TGTGCCAGCAGCCTAGGACTAGCGGGGCTGACCGGGGAGCTGTTTTTT,CASSLGLAGLTGELFF
NA,TRBJ2-3,NA,TRBV28,TGTGCCAGCAGTCTCGGGACTGGGTCGCCTAGCGCAGATACGCAGTATTTT,CASSLGTGSPSADTQYF
NA,TRBJ1-2,NA,TRBV9,TGTGCCAGCAGCGTCATCCCTGGGGGTTCTACGGGAGGCTACACCTTC,CASSVIPGGSTGGYTF
once,TRBJ2-2,TRBD1,TRBV4-1,TGCGCCAGCAGCCAGACAGGGGCGAACACCGGGGAGCTGTTTTTT,CASSQTGANTGELFF
NA,TRBJ2-7,NA,TRBV28,TGTGCCAGCAGTTTATTGGTATACGAGCAGTACTTC,CASSLLVYEQYF
once,TRBJ1-1,TRBD1,TRBV7-2,TGTGCCAGCAGCTTAGCCCGACAGGGGGATTGGGGTCCGCGTTTT,CASSLARQGDWGPRF
NA,TRBJ1-6,NA,TRBV28,TGTGCCAGCAGTTTGCATTCGGTTACCTCACCCCTCCACTTT,CASSLHSVTSPLHF
NA,TRBJ1-1,TRBD1,TRBV7-2,TGTGCCAGCGGGACCCGAACAGGGGGCACTGAAGCTTTCTTT,CASGTRTGGTEAFF
NA,TRBJ1-2,TRBD1,TRBV2,TGTGCCAGCAGTGAATGGGACAGGGGTTATGGCTACACCTTC,CASSEWDRGYGYTF
NA,TRBJ2-1,TRBD2,TRBV5-6,TGTGCCAGCAGCCGGGTTGGGCGGGGGGGCTACTACAATGAGCAGTTCTTC,CASSRVGRGGYYNEQFF
NA,TRBJ1-5,NA,TRBV10-3,TGTGCCATCAGCCAGAACAATCAGCCCCAGCATTTT,CAISQNNQPQHF
NA,TRBJ2-7,TRBD2,TRBV6-6,TGTGCCAGCACGCTTACGGGGGGGCGCCGGGACGAGCAGTACTTC,CASTLTGGRRDEQYF
NA,TRBJ1-1,NA,TRBV7-9,TGTGCCAGCAGCTTATTTCCAGCGAACACTGAAGCTTTCTTT,CASSLFPANTEAFF
NA,TRBJ1-1,NA,TRBV4-3,TGCGCCAGCAGCCAAGTTTATGGGAGCACTGAAGCTTTCTTT,CASSQVYGSTEAFF
NA,TRBJ2-1,NA,TRBV9,TGTGCCAGCAGCGAGGCCTTAGGCTCAGGCTCCTACAATGAGCAGTTCTTC,CASSEALGSGSYNEQFF
NA,TRBJ1-2,TRBD1,TRBV2,TGTGCCAGCAGTGACCTGCAGGAGGGACAGGGCTACACCTTC,CASSDLQEGQGYTF
NA,TRBJ2-7,TRBD1,TRBV18,TGTGCCAGCTCAGCTACAGGGGGCTCCTACGAGCAGTACTTC,CASSATGGSYEQYF
NA,TRBJ1-1,NA,TRBV6-6,TGTGCCAGCGTGGGTGGAGGTGAAGCTTTCTTT,CASVGGGEAFF
NA,TRBJ2-5,NA,TRBV18,TGTGCCAGCTCACCGACCATGATAGAGACCCAGTACTTC,CASSPTMIETQYF
NA,TRBJ1-1,NA,TRBV28,TGTGCCAGCAGTGGACCGGATGGGGGACGGAACACTGAAGCTTTCTTT,CASSGPDGGRNTEAFF
NA,TRBJ2-7,TRBD2,TRBV30,TGTGCCTGCATCAGGGAGGGCTACGAGCAGTACTTC,CACIREGYEQYF
NA,TRBJ1-6,NA,TRBV5-5,TGTGCCAGCAGGGAACACCTGGGTTCACCCCTCCACTTT,CASREHLGSPLHF
few,TRBJ1-2,NA,TRBV4-1,TGCGCCAGCAGCCAAGTTCCCTGGTCGTATAACTATGGCTACACCTTC,CASSQVPWSYNYGYTF
NA,TRBJ2-1,TRBD2,TRBV7-3,TGTGCCAGCAGCTTGATGGCTAGCGGGGGGGCTGAGCAGTTCTTC,CASSLMASGGAEQFF
once,TRBJ1-5,NA,TRBV25-1,TGTGCCAGCAGTGAGAGAGGGTTTGGCAATCAGCCCCAGCATTTT,CASSERGFGNQPQHF
NA,TRBJ2-1,TRBD2,TRBV7-3,TGTGCCAGCAGCCCTCGCGGACTAGCGGGAGGCAATGAGCAGTTCTTC,CASSPRGLAGGNEQFF
NA,TRBJ2-7,NA,TRBV10-3,TGTGCCATAGGGGACTCACATGGCTACGAGCAGTACTTC,CAIGDSHGYEQYF
NA,TRBJ2-2,NA,TRBV10-3,TGTGCCATCAGAAGAAAGGACAGACGCCTCGGAGGCGCCGGGGAGCTGTTTTTT,CAIRRKDRRLGGAGELFF